The T cell receptor beta chain described here comes from a study of T cell responses to AZD1222 COVID-19 vaccine. The data were produced by immunoSEQ multiplex PCR, yet TCRdb's version contains in-frame clones alone and is incomplete. This sample has approximately 180,000 clones, with approximately 90% found just once. This receptor was obtained from an adult in good health. Sequenced here: peripheral blood, sampled on day 0 of AZD1222 vaccination.

The CDR3 loop is CASSYGHESVTQYF. The CDR3 coding sequence is TGTGCCAGCAGTTACGGCCACGAGTCGGTTACCCAGTACTTC. The chain employs TRBV6-5 and TRBJ2-5; D unclear. Germline CDR1 reads MNHEY; CDR2 reads SVGAGI. The ends were cut back, 2 bases at V and 8 bases at J, with 15 bases in the middle. This CDR3 has 14 amino acids.